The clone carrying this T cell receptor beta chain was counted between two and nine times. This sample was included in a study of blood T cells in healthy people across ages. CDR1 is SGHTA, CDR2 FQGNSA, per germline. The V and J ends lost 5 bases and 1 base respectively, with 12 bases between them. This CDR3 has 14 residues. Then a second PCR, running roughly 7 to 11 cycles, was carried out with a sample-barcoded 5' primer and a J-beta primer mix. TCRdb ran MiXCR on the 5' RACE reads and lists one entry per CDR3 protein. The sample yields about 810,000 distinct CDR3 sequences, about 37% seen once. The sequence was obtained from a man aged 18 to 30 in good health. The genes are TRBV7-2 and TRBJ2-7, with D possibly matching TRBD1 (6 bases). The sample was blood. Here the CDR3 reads CASSVTGPSYEQYF. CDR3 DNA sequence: TGTGCCAGCAGCGTCACAGGGCCTTCCTACGAGCAGTACTTC. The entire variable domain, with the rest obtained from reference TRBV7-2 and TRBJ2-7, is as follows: GAGVSQSPSNKVTEKGKDVELRCDPISGHTALYWYRQSLGQGLEFLIYFQGNSAPDKSGLPSDRFSAERTGGSVSTLTIQRTQQEDSAVYLCASSVTGPSYEQYFGPGTRLTVT.